This T cell receptor beta chain appears in the sequencing data of a study of OX40 agonist ivuxolimab in advanced cancers. At the level of the study: Treatment of patients was with ivuxolimab, an agonistic anti-OX40 (CD134) antibody. Patients received ivuxolimab, an intravenous treatment, every 2 weeks at 0.01 to 10 mg/kg. Three dose-escalation patients had partial responses: one with hepatocellular carcinoma and two with cutaneous melanoma.

V shed 0 bases and J shed 5 bases, with 18 bases lying between them. From germline, CDR1 is LNHDA and CDR2 SQIVND (reference sequence). The CDR3 is 17 amino acids. Here immunoSEQ multiplex PCR was the method, and the copy in TCRdb shows in-frame clones only, minus some. The profile covers 150,000 to 190,000 clones, with approximately 94% appearing a single time and 0.3% to 0.35% taken by the ten largest. Baseline, cycle 4 day 1, and cycle 7 day 1 were the blood sampling points. This TCR came from an adult with an advanced solid tumor such as melanoma, head and neck, liver or kidney cancer. The chain couples TRBV19 to TRBJ2-3; D unresolved. Sequenced material: CD4+ or CD8+ T cells sorted from blood, taken in a trial of the OX40 agonist ivuxolimab. The CDR3 nucleotides are TGTGCCAGTAGTATAGAAGGCAGGCCTCTTTGGGGAGATACGCAGTATTTT. Amino acid sequence: CASSIEGRPLWGDTQYF.